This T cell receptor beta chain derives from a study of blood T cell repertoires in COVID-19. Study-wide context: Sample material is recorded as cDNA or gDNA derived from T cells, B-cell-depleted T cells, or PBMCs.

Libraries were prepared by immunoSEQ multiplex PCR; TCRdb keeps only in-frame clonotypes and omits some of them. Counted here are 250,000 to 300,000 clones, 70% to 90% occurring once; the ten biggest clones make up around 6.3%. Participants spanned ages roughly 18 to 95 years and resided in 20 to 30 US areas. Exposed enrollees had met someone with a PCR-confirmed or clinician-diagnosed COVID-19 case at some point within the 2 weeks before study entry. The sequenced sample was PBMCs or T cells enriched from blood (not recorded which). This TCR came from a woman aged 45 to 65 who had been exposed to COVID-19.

The CDR3 sequence is CASSSRGQNEQFF. CDR3 DNA sequence: TGTGCCAGCAGCTCTAGGGGGCAGAATGAGCAGTTCTTC. This chain links TRBV13 with TRBJ2-1; 7 nucleotides align to TRBD1. The V segment lost 4 bases and the J segment 7 bases; nucleotides outside the gene matches: 4. CDR3 length: 13 residues. In germline, CDR1 is PRHDT, CDR2 FYEKMQ (reference sequence).